A single sample is the source of the 14 T cell receptor beta chains below, sequenced in a study of spatial heterogeneity in lung cancer. Time point of the sample: blood at routine non-recurrence follow-up after resection. Using its own MiXCR run on the 5' RACE reads, TCRdb lists one record per CDR3 protein. The sample consists of roughly 29,000 distinct CDR3 sequences, roughly 5.7% of them appearing once. Specimen: PBMCs, collected at follow-up. The receptors shown here come from a female donor with early-stage non-small cell lung cancer.

In its sample, this clonotype was seen many times. CDR3 in DNA: TGTGCCAGCTCACCACCGTATGGCACAGATACGCAGTATTTT. It specifies CASSPPYGTDTQYF. This chain joins TRBV18 and TRBJ2-3; D ambiguous. The CDR3 loop spans 14 amino acids. CDR1 is KGHSH and CDR2 is LQKENI in the germline V gene. The V end lost 0 bases, the J end lost 1 base, and 5 bases lay between the germline ends.

This clonotype was recorded at least ten times. This chain connects TRBV2 to TRBJ1-1; maybe TRBD1 (5 bases). The CDR3 covers 12 residues. Trimming cost V 6 bases and J 11 bases, with 16 bases left between them. In germline, CDR1 is SNHLY, CDR2 FYNNEI. The CDR3 sequence: CASRIFDSQAFF. The CDR3 DNA is TGTGCCAGCAGGATATTTGACAGTCAGGCTTTCTTT.

This clonotype has a handful of counts. The genes are TRBV5-1 and TRBJ2-2, with TRBD2 as a possible D gene (5 bases). CDR1 SGHRS and CDR2 YFSETQ come from the germline V gene. CDR3 size: 13 residues. V was trimmed by 0 bases and J by 9 bases, leaving 9 bases between them. CDR3 protein: CASSLAGGRELFF. As DNA, the CDR3 is TGCGCCAGCAGCTTGGCGGGCGGGCGGGAGCTGTTTTTT.

There are many counts of this clonotype. V and J are TRBV5-1 and TRBJ2-1; the D gene is possibly TRBD1 (5 bases). Germline assignment: CDR1 SGHRS and CDR2 YFSETQ. V shed 2 bases and J shed 0 bases, with 9 bases lying between them. This CDR3 contains 15 residues. The CDR3 here is CASSLRGSSYNEQFF. DNA of the CDR3: TGCGCCAGCAGCTTAAGGGGCAGCTCCTACAATGAGCAGTTCTTC.

This clonotype was seen at least ten times. The V gene is TRBV27, the J gene TRBJ2-7, with D uncertain. The CDR3 length is 12 residues. Trimming pared 4 bases from V and 6 bases from J, leaving 10 bases between. Per germline, CDR1 MNHEY and CDR2 SMNVEV (reference sequence). The CDR3 bases are TGTGCCAGCAGTTCCCCGCCCAGCGAGCAGTACTTC. Encoded protein: CASSSPPSEQYF.

This clonotype came up many times. This chain connects TRBV5-1 to TRBJ2-1, with 10 bases aligning to TRBD1. There are 14 residues in the CDR3. Germline trimming cut 6 bases from V and 8 bases from J; bases unmatched to any gene: 8. Germline V gives CDR1 SGHRS, CDR2 YFSETQ. In DNA form, the CDR3 reads TGCGCCAGCACAGACAGGGGGCGCTCATATGAGCAGTTCTTC. Protein sequence: CASTDRGRSYEQFF.

This clonotype was seen ten or more times. This chain uses TRBV11-1 with TRBJ1-5; D gene uncertain. Trimming took 5 bases from V and 7 from J, leaving 12 bases between them. CDR1 SGHAT and CDR2 FQDESV come from the germline V gene (reference sequence). The CDR3 consists of 13 residues. CDR3: CASSSDPRQPQHF. The CDR3 DNA reads as TGTGCCAGCAGCAGTGACCCGCGGCAGCCCCAGCATTTT.

This chain uses TRBV14 with TRBJ1-2; TRBD1 agrees at 7 bases. Trimming at V came to 0 bases and at J to 8 bases, leaving 6 bases not matched to a gene. Germline lookup yields CDR1 SGHDN and CDR2 FVKESK. The CDR3 contains 14 residues. The CDR3 spells CASSQDGGQSGYTF. The CDR3 coding sequence is TGTGCCAGCAGCCAAGACGGGGGACAGTCGGGCTACACCTTC.

A few counts support this clonotype. V gene TRBV12-3 or TRBV12-4 combines with J gene TRBJ2-7, with TRBD2 matching over 7 bases. V shed 5 bases, J shed 0 bases, and the junction held 13 bases outside the gene matches. The CDR3 runs 17 residues. CDR3 nucleotide sequence: TGTGCCAGCAGTCCCTACCCGTCTAGCGGTATCTCCTACGAGCAGTACTTC. Translation gives CASSPYPSSGISYEQYF.

This clonotype has ten or more counts. V and J are TRBV19 and TRBJ2-2, with TRBD1 as a possible D gene (6 bases). CDR3 length: 15 amino acids. Germline V gene sequence: CDR1 LNHDA, CDR2 SQIVND (reference sequence). Trimming removed 6 bases from V and 1 base from J, with 12 bases in between. CDR3 residues: CASSSGTLNTGELFF. The CDR3 nucleotides are TGTGCCAGTAGCTCCGGGACATTGAACACCGGGGAGCTGTTTTTT. Variable domain in full (rest from reference TRBV19 and TRBJ2-2): DGGITQSPKYLFRKEGQNVTLSCEQNLNHDAMYWYRQDPGQGLRLIYYSQIVNDFQKGDIAEGYSVSREKKESFPLTVTSAQKNPTAFYLCASSSGTLNTGELFFGEGSRLTVL.

This clonotype was counted many times. The V gene is TRBV28, the J gene TRBJ1-6; 8 bases agree with TRBD1. Germline V gene sequence: CDR1 MDHEN, CDR2 SYDVKM. This CDR3 region has 12 residues. This chain's CDR3 is CVSGTGDSPLHF. In DNA form, the CDR3 reads TGTGTCTCCGGGACAGGTGACTCACCCCTCCACTTT.

This chain joins TRBV7-9 and TRBJ1-4; 11 nucleotides line up with TRBD1. CDR3 length equals 15 residues. Per germline, CDR1 SEHNR and CDR2 FQNEAQ (reference sequence). V lost 5 bases and J lost 7; bases outside the gene matches: 6. CDR3 in DNA: TGTGCCAGCAGCCCCTGGACAGGGGGCGGTGAAAAACTGTTTTTT. It is translated as CASSPWTGGGEKLFF.

This clonotype came up many times. The gene calls are TRBV5-6 and TRBJ2-1, with 8 bases matching TRBD1. Looked up from germline, CDR1 is SGHDT and CDR2 is YYEEEE. The V segment lost 0 bases and the J segment 6 bases; nucleotides outside the gene matches: 8. The CDR3 is made up of 16 amino acids. For the CDR3, the DNA is TGTGCCAGCAGCTTGGACGGCGACAGGGGATTCAATGAGCAGTTCTTC. This translates into CASSLDGDRGFNEQFF. Together with reference TRBV5-6 and TRBJ2-1, the CDR3 gives the full variable domain: DAGVTQSPTHLIKTRGQQVTLRCSPKSGHDTVSWYQQALGQGPQFIFQYYEEEERQRGNFPDRFSGHQFPNYSSELNVNALLLGDSALYLCASSLDGDRGFNEQFFGPGTRLTVL.

This clonotype was observed many times. The V and J genes are TRBV5-5 and TRBJ1-1; 9 nucleotides align to TRBD1. The junction had 11 bases not matched to a gene; V was cut back by 1 base and J by 1 base. Germline CDR1 is SGHKS and CDR2 is YYEKEE (reference sequence). The CDR3 runs to 18 residues. The CDR3 DNA reads TGTGCCAGCAGCTTGATTCGAGGTCGGACAGGGGCGAACACTGAAGCTTTCTTT. This translates into CASSLIRGRTGANTEAFF.